This T cell receptor (beta chain) was obtained from a study of cytomegalovirus exposure and HLA in healthy donors. Study outcomes and limitations: Common viral pathogens seemed to be connected with several of the most significant clusters, according to a later analysis. Prior analysis indicated that the majority of TCR beta V segments exhibited productivity approximately 90% or approximately 30% of the time. Among TCR beta chains, those listed as cytomegalovirus-associated numbered over 150.

The PCR was carried out with 60 Vbeta primers and 13 Jbeta primers. The method was immunoSEQ multiplex PCR; TCRdb's version includes in-frame clones alone and lacks a portion of them. Of approximately 22,000 clones in the sample, about 80% were seen once. Germline V CDR1 and CDR2: LNHDA, SQIVND (reference sequence). This CDR3 has 17 amino acids. Notes on this clone: Its antigen remains unknown. One end of the junction is discordant with germline, which a read error may explain.

V usage is TRBV19 and J usage is TRBJ1-5, with D hard to call. Sequencing input: PBMCs. The sequence came from a man aged 55-75 years in good health and CMV-seronegative. The DNA of the CDR3 is TGTGCCAGTGGTATTTTCGGGTTGGCGGATAGCAATCAGCCCCAGCATTTT. It yields the protein CASGIFGLADSNQPQHF.